The next 22 T cell receptor beta chains were all read from a single sample in a study of T cells after posttransplantation cyclophosphamide. The table came from immunoSEQ multiplex PCR; TCRdb's copy has only in-frame clones and leaves some out. The sample has about 47,000 clones, approximately 94% seen once. Material for sequencing was PBMCs. The receptors shown here come from a woman aged 25 to 39 in good health and a related stem cell transplant donor.

The chain combines TRBV7-2 with TRBJ2-4, with D possibly TRBD2 on 5 matching bases. The CDR3 covers 14 residues. Germline CDR1 and CDR2: SGHTA and FQGNSA. The V end lost 0 bases, the J end lost 4 bases, and 7 bases lay between the germline ends. CDR3 protein: CASSLAEGKNIQYF. DNA for the CDR3: TGTGCCAGCAGCTTAGCTGAGGGAAAAAACATTCAGTACTTC.

The CDR3, as DNA: TGTGCCAGCTCACCACCTAAGAGCTCCTACGAGCAGTACTTC. The encoded protein is CASSPPKSSYEQYF. The V gene is TRBV18, the J gene TRBJ2-7; D is unclear. Trimming took off 0 bases at V and 0 bases at J, with 6 bases between the two ends. This CDR3 comprises 14 residues. CDR1 and CDR2 from the germline V gene are KGHSH and LQKENI. The full variable domain, with the rest looked up from reference TRBV18 and TRBJ2-7, is NAGVMQNPRHLVRRRGQEARLRCSPMKGHSHVYWYRQLPEEGLKFMVYLQKENIIDESGMPKERFSAEFPKEGPSILRIQQVVRGDSAAYFCASSPPKSSYEQYFGPGTRLTVT.

The chain joins TRBV18 to TRBJ2-1; TRBD1 matches 7 bases. The trim removed 5 bases at V and 3 bases at J, leaving 7 bases unmatched. This CDR3 is built from 15 residues. Germline-derived CDR1 and CDR2 are KGHSH and LQKENI. Here the CDR3 reads CASSLRQGDYNEQFF. The CDR3 coding sequence is TGTGCCAGCTCATTGAGACAGGGTGACTACAATGAGCAGTTCTTC.

The CDR3 is CAIVSRGVAGELFF. CDR3 in DNA: TGTGCCATCGTGTCCAGGGGGGTCGCCGGGGAGCTGTTTTTT. This chain links TRBV19 with TRBJ2-2, with a tentative D call TRBD1 (7 bases). Germline assignment: CDR1 LNHDA and CDR2 SQIVND (reference sequence). The V end lost 10 bases, the J end lost 6 bases, and 18 bases lay between the germline ends. The CDR3 spans 14 residues. Together with reference TRBV19 and TRBJ2-2, the CDR3 gives the full variable domain: DGGITQSPKYLFRKEGQNVTLSCEQNLNHDAMYWYRQDPGQGLRLIYYSQIVNDFQKGDIAEGYSVSREKKESFPLTVTSAQKNPTAFYLCAIVSRGVAGELFFGEGSRLTVL.

The chain is built from TRBV7-2 and TRBJ1-2; unclear D gene. In germline, CDR1 is SGHTA, CDR2 FQGNSA. With 5 bases removed from V and 0 bases from J, the gap between germline ends came to 10 bases. The CDR3 consists of 14 residues. CDR3 sequence: CASSKETSNYGYTF. As DNA, the CDR3 is TGTGCCAGCAGCAAAGAAACTTCTAACTATGGCTACACCTTC.

The DNA for the CDR3 is TGTGCCATTCGACAGGGGGCCTACAATGAGCAGTTCTTC. Protein product: CAIRQGAYNEQFF. The genes are TRBV13 and TRBJ2-1, with 9 bases identical to TRBD1. The CDR3 length is 13 residues. Germline assignment: CDR1 PRHDT and CDR2 FYEKMQ (reference sequence). V was pared by 10 bases and J by 2 bases, with 3 bases of the junction left unmatched. Full variable domain (rest looked up from reference TRBV13 and TRBJ2-1): AAGVIQSPRHLIKEKRETATLKCYPIPRHDTVYWYQQGPGQDPQFLISFYEKMQSDKGSIPDRFSAQQFSDYHSELNMSSLELGDSALYFCAIRQGAYNEQFFGPGTRLTVL.

The chain is built from TRBV19 and TRBJ1-3, with D unclear. V lost 8 bases and J 1 base, leaving 12 bases between the germline ends. Per the germline V gene, CDR1 is LNHDA and CDR2 is SQIVND (reference sequence). The length of the CDR3 is 14 residues. CDR3 nucleotides: TGTGCCAGTTTTGACTTCCTATCTGGAAACACCATATATTTT. Its protein product is CASFDFLSGNTIYF.

The J gene is TRBJ1-2, the V gene TRBV4-1; D is unresolved. CDR1 and CDR2 from the germline V gene are MGHRA and YSYEKL. Trimming removed 3 bases at V and 1 base at J, with 6 bases between. There are 13 residues in the CDR3. The CDR3 DNA is TGCGCCAGCAGCCAGGAGCGTAACTATGGCTACACCTTC. Its protein product is CASSQERNYGYTF.

The CDR3 sequence is CAWNEGLDYGYTF. The DNA of the CDR3 is TGTGCCTGGAACGAGGGCCTAGACTATGGCTACACCTTC. The rearrangement links TRBV30 to TRBJ1-2; D remains ambiguous. The V gene lost 4 bases and the J gene lost 3 bases, with 12 bases spanning the gap. There are 13 residues in the CDR3. Germline values: CDR1 GTSNPN, CDR2 SVGIG (reference sequence).

This chain links TRBV7-2 with TRBJ1-1, with a tentative D call TRBD1 (5 bases). The CDR3 extends over 15 amino acids. Germline CDR1 and CDR2: SGHTA and FQGNSA. V lost 0 bases to trimming and J lost 3 bases, with 11 bases between them. The CDR3 spells CASSLASGRHTEAFF. The CDR3 DNA reads as TGTGCCAGCAGCTTAGCGTCAGGGAGGCACACTGAAGCTTTCTTT.

The chain joins TRBV18 to TRBJ1-3, with D possibly TRBD1 on 5 matching bases. This CDR3 region has 17 residues. Germline V gene sequence: CDR1 KGHSH, CDR2 LQKENI. Trimming cost V 5 bases and J 0 bases, with 17 bases left between them. The CDR3 DNA reads TGTGCCAGCTCATCAATTCTAGGGGCCCGCTCTGGAAACACCATATATTTT. The encoded protein is CASSSILGARSGNTIYF.

J is TRBJ2-5 and V is TRBV5-4, with 7 bases identical to TRBD1. Trimming at V came to 3 bases and at J to 3 bases, leaving 11 bases not matched to a gene. CDR1 SGHNT and CDR2 YYREEE come from the germline V gene (reference sequence). CDR3 length equals 16 residues. Written as DNA, the CDR3 is TGTGCCAGCAGCTATTATCGAACAGGGGCCAAAGAGACCCAGTACTTC. The encoded protein is CASSYYRTGAKETQYF.

The chain carries TRBV9 and TRBJ2-1, with 7 positions matching TRBD1. J gave up 0 bases and V 4 bases, and 7 bases lay outside the gene matches. CDR1 is SGDLS and CDR2 is YYNGEE in the germline V gene. The CDR3 is 16 amino acids. DNA of the CDR3: TGTGCCAGCAGCAAAGGGGGCAGGGACTCCTACAATGAGCAGTTCTTC. As protein: CASSKGGRDSYNEQFF.

The genes are TRBV5-6 and TRBJ1-2; possible D gene TRBD1, 6 bases. Trimming left V 2 bases short and J 7 bases short, with 6 bases between. The germline gives CDR1 SGHDT, CDR2 YYEEEE. The CDR3 has 11 residues. The DNA for the CDR3 is TGTGCCAGCAGCTTAGGGGGTGGCTACACCTTC. Its protein product is CASSLGGGYTF.

The chain carries TRBV6-1 and TRBJ2-5, with a possible D match to TRBD2 (6 bases). The germline V gene has CDR1 MNHNS and CDR2 SASEGT. The V end was cut by 6 bases, the J end by 9 bases, with 23 bases between. The CDR3 covers 15 residues. The CDR3 nucleotides are TGTGCCAGCAGGTCAGAAGGGAACCTACCGGGGGCCCAGTACTTC. Protein: CASRSEGNLPGAQYF.

The V gene is TRBV6-5, the J gene TRBJ1-2; 9 bases fit TRBD1. V trimming: 7 bases; J trimming: 1 base; junction bases outside the gene matches: 7. Germline CDR1 and CDR2: MNHEY and SVGAGI. The CDR3 totals 15 residues. The CDR3 region is CASTQTGGGNYGYTF. CDR3 nucleotides: TGTGCCAGCACCCAAACAGGGGGCGGTAACTATGGCTACACCTTC.

The chain couples TRBV5-1 to TRBJ1-5; D remains unclear. CDR3 size: 11 residues. V was pared by 4 bases and J by 11 bases, with 10 bases between. Germline V CDR1 and CDR2: SGHRS, YFSETQ. The CDR3 bases are TGCGCCAGCAGCCAACCGGAGTCCCAGCATTTT. Its translation: CASSQPESQHF. Together with reference TRBV5-1 and TRBJ1-5, the CDR3 gives the full variable domain: KAGVTQTPRYLIKTRGQQVTLSCSPISGHRSVSWYQQTPGQGLQFLFEYFSETQRNKGNFPGRFSGRQFSNSRSEMNVSTLELGDSALYLCASSQPESQHFGDGTRLSIL.

This clone showed up just once. The chain employs TRBV7-9 and TRBJ1-2, with a possible D match to TRBD1 (6 bases). The CDR3 is made up of 14 amino acids. The V and J ends lost 4 bases and 7 bases respectively, with 16 bases between them. The germline gives CDR1 SEHNR, CDR2 FQNEAQ (reference sequence). The DNA of the CDR3 is TGTGCCAGCAGCTATGGGGGCGACGATTCTGGCTACACCTTC. Translated: CASSYGGDDSGYTF.

This chain joins TRBV4-3 and TRBJ1-6; no reliable D call. V lost 3 bases, J lost 11 bases, and 11 bases lay in between. Germline-derived CDR1 and CDR2 are LGHNA and YSLEER. CDR3 size: 13 residues. The CDR3 DNA sequence: TGCGCCAGCAGCCAGTCGGGAAGTGCACCCCTCCACTTT. Amino acids: CASSQSGSAPLHF.

The chain links TRBV25-1 to TRBJ1-3, with D uncertain. The length of the CDR3 is 14 residues. V was shortened by 3 bases and J by 2 bases, with 8 bases between the two germline ends. The germline V gene encodes CDR1 MGHDK and CDR2 SYGVNS. The CDR3 region is CASSDPIAGNTIYF. CDR3 in DNA: TGTGCCAGCAGTGACCCGATAGCTGGAAACACCATATATTTT.

V and J are TRBV6-5 and TRBJ2-3; D might be TRBD1 (6 bases). V lost 5 bases, J lost 0 bases, and 12 bases lay in between. Germline loops: CDR1 MNHEY, CDR2 SVGAGI. The CDR3 runs to 15 residues. The CDR3 nucleotides read TGTGCCAGCAGTCCACAGGGAGATAGCACAGATACGCAGTATTTT. Its translation: CASSPQGDSTDTQYF.

J is TRBJ1-2 and V is TRBV7-9, with no clear D. V was pared by 5 bases and J by 1 base, with 5 bases between. This CDR3 has 12 amino acids. Germline V gives CDR1 SEHNR, CDR2 FQNEAQ (reference sequence). The CDR3 DNA is TGTGCCAGCAGCGTGTATAACTATGGCTACACCTTC. Translating gives CASSVYNYGYTF.